This TCR beta chain was profiled in a study of blood T cell repertoires in COVID-19. Study overall: Whether acute or convalescent, the COVID-19 samples came from the United States, Italy and Spain. The cDNA or gDNA used as material had been derived from T cells, B-cell-depleted T cells, or PBMCs.

V was cut by 3 bases and J by 7 bases, with 18 bases left in between. Germline V gene lookup returns CDR1 SEHNR and CDR2 FQNEAQ (reference sequence). This CDR3 is built from 15 residues. Authors' data handling: Reference gene primer amplification gave estimated nucleated cell counts. Libraries were prepared by immunoSEQ multiplex PCR; TCRdb keeps only in-frame clonotypes and omits some of them. V and J calls and clone size come straight from that table; D and trimming were deduced from the DNA. The sample carries about 100,000 clones, about nine tenths recorded once. Input material: peripheral blood. The receptor's source is a man in his forties or fifties with active COVID-19. The chain is built from TRBV7-9 and TRBJ1-2; D is unclear. The CDR3 region is CASSFSHPGLVGYTF. CDR3 sequence (DNA): TGTGCCAGCAGCTTTTCTCACCCTGGCCTCGTTGGCTACACCTTC.